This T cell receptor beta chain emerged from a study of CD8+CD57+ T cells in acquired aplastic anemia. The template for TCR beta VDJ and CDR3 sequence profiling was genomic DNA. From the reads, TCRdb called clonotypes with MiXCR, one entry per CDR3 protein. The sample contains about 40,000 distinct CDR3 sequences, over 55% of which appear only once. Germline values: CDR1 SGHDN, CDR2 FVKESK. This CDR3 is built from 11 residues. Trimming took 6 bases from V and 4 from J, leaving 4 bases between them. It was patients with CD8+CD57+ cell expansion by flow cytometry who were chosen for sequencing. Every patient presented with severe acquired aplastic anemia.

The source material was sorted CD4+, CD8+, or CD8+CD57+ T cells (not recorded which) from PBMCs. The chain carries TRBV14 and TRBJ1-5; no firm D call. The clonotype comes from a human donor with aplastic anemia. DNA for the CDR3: TGTGCCAGCAGGGAAAATCAGCCCCAGCATTTT. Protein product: CASRENQPQHF.